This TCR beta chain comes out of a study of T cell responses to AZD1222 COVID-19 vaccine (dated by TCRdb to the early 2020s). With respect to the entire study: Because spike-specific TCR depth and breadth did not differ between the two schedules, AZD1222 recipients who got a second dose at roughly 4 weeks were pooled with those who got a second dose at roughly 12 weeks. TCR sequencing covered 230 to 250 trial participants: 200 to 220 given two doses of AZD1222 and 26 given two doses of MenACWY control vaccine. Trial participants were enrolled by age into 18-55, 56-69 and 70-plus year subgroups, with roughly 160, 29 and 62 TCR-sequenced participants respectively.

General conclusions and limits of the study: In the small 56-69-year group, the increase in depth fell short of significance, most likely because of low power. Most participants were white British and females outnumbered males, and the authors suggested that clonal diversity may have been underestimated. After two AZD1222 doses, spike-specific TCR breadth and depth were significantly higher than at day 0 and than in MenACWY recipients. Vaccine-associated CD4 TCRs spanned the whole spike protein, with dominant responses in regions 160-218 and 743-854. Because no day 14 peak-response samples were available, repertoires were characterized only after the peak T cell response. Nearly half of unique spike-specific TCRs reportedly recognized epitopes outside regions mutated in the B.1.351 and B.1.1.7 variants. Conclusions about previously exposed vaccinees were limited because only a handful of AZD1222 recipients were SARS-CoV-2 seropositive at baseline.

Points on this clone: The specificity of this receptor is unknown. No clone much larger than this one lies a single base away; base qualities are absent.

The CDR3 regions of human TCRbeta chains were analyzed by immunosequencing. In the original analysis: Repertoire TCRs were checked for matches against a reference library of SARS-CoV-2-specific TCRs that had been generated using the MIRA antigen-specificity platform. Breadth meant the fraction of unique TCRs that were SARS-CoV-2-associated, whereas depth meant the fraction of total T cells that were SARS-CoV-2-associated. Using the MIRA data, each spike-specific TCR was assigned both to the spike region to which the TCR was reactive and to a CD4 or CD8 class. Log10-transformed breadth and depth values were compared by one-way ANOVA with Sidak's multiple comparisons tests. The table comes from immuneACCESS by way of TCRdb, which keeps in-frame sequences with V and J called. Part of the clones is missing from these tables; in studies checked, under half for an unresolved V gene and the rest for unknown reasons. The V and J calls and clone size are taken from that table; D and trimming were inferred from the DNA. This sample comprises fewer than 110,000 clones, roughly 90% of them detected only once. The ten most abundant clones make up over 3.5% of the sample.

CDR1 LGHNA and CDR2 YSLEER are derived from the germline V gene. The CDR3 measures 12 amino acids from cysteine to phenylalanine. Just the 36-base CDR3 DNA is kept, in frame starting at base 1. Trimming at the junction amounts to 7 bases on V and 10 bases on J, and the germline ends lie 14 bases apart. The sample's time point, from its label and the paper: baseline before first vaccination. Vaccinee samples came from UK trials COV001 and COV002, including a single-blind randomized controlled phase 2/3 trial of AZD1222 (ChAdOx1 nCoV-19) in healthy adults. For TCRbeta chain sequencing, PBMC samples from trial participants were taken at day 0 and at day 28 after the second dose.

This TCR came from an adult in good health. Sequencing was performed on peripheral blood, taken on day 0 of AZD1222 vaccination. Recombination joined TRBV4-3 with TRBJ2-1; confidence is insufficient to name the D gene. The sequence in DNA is TGCGCCAGCAAACCCCAATCACAGGAGCAGTTCTTC. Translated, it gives CASKPQSQEQFF.